Shown below are 13 T cell receptor beta chains from a single sample sequenced in a study of CD8+ T cells in alopecia areata. Reverse transcription of extracted RNA yielded cDNA, which provided the sequencing template. The protocol was immunoSEQ multiplex PCR, while the TCRdb copy is restricted to in-frame clones and leaves out a portion. The sample shows around 110,000 clones, 84% of them seen only once. Treatment indicated: oral pan-JAK inhibitor, 5-10 mg twice daily. This material consisted of CD8+ T cells sorted from blood, taken at week 24, from a patient treated with tofacitinib. Every receptor here comes from a human donor with alopecia areata.

This clone was seen more than once but under ten times. The V and J genes are TRBV5-1 and TRBJ1-1; D uncertain. The CDR3 spans 16 residues. Trimming cost V 0 bases and J 5 bases, with 17 bases left between them. The V gene's germline CDR1 is SGHRS and CDR2 YFSETQ. CDR3 sequence reads: CASSLASVGSRTEAFF. In nucleotides, the CDR3 is TGCGCCAGCAGCTTGGCCTCAGTAGGGAGTCGGACTGAAGCTTTCTTT.

This clone was found once. The chain has TRBV6-5 and TRBJ1-2, with 7 bases aligning to TRBD1. The CDR3 spans 14 residues. Germline assignment: CDR1 MNHEY and CDR2 SVGAGI. V shed 0 bases, J shed 6 bases, and the junction held 4 bases outside the gene matches. This CDR3 is CASSYSGQVDGYTF. In DNA form, the CDR3 reads TGTGCCAGCAGTTACTCTGGACAGGTGGATGGCTACACCTTC.

In this sample, this clone turned up a few times. The rearrangement links TRBV29-1 to TRBJ2-7; no definite D call. Germline V gene lookup returns CDR1 SQVTM and CDR2 ANQGSEA. V dropped 3 bases and J dropped 0 bases, with 9 bases sitting between them. The CDR3 loop spans 13 amino acids. CDR3 in amino acids: CSVDAGSSYEQYF. DNA for the CDR3: TGCAGCGTTGATGCAGGAAGCTCCTACGAGCAGTACTTC.

This clone was recorded only once. The gene calls are TRBV27 and TRBJ2-5; 8 bases line up with TRBD1. The better agreement between TRBJ2-7 and the DNA end casts doubt on the J call. Germline loops: CDR1 MNHEY, CDR2 SMNVEV (reference sequence). CDR3 length: 15 amino acids. CDR3 in DNA: TGTGCCAGCAGTTTTTCACAGGGGGTTTCCTACGAGCAGTACTTC. Protein sequence: CASSFSQGVSYEQYF.

This clone was recorded once. This chain connects TRBV29-1 to TRBJ2-7; 8 nucleotides agree with TRBD1. Germline V gene data show CDR1 as SQVTM and CDR2 as ANQGSEA. V gave up 6 bases and J gave up 6 bases; unmatched junction bases: 10. This CDR3 is built from 13 residues. CDR3 in DNA: TGCAGCGTGCAGGACAGGGTTGCCCTCGAGCAGTACTTC. Translated: CSVQDRVALEQYF.

This chain joins TRBV5-4 and TRBJ2-7; TRBD1 matches 10 bases. Germline V CDR1 and CDR2: SGHNT, YYREEE (reference sequence). The CDR3 has 15 amino acids. V gave up 0 bases and J gave up 6 bases; unmatched junction bases: 6. CDR3 DNA sequence: TGTGCCAGCAGCTTGGTGGGGACAGGGGCGTTCGAGCAGTACTTC. This translates into CASSLVGTGAFEQYF.

This clone showed up just a few times. V is TRBV10-1 and J is TRBJ2-2; D perhaps matches TRBD1 (6 bases). Trimming took 3 bases from V and 3 from J, leaving 17 bases between them. This CDR3 comprises 17 residues. The germline V gene encodes CDR1 WNHNN and CDR2 SYGVQD (reference sequence). CDR3 protein: CASSDMTGPHYTGELFF. For the CDR3, the DNA is TGCGCCAGCAGTGACATGACAGGACCGCATTACACCGGGGAGCTGTTTTTT.

The gene calls are TRBV10-2 and TRBJ2-3; the D is unclear. CDR1 and CDR2 from the germline V gene are WSHSY and SAAADI. This CDR3 has 18 amino acids. V dropped 3 bases and J dropped 1 base, with 20 bases sitting between them. CDR3 in amino acids: CASSDRSEVPYGTDTQYF. The CDR3 DNA reads as TGCGCCAGCAGTGATCGCTCAGAGGTCCCTTATGGCACAGATACGCAGTATTTT.

The chain links TRBV19 to TRBJ1-5; 8 bases fit TRBD1. V dropped 3 bases and J dropped 0; count of bases not matched to a gene: 4. Germline CDR1 LNHDA, CDR2 SQIVND (reference sequence). This CDR3 has 16 residues. CDR3: CASSMDREGSNQPQHF. CDR3 DNA sequence: TGTGCCAGTAGTATGGACAGGGAGGGTAGCAATCAGCCCCAGCATTTT.

The rearrangement uses TRBV7-9 and TRBJ2-7; 8 bases align to TRBD2. The CDR3 runs to 16 residues. In germline, CDR1 is SEHNR, CDR2 FQNEAQ (reference sequence). V trimming: 1 base; J trimming: 2 bases; junction bases outside the gene matches: 7. CDR3: CASSLVGLASTYEQYF. The CDR3, as DNA: TGTGCCAGCAGCTTAGTAGGACTAGCTTCCACCTACGAGCAGTACTTC.

The rearrangement joins TRBV7-9 to TRBJ2-1; the match to TRBD2 covers 12 bases. Germline CDR1 reads SEHNR; CDR2 reads FQNEAQ (reference sequence). This CDR3 has 19 residues. The V gene end was trimmed by 5 bases and the J gene end by 0 bases; junction bases not matched to a gene: 11. As DNA, the CDR3 is TGTGCCAGCAGCACGAGGACTAGCGGGGTGTCGAGCTCCTACAATGAGCAGTTCTTC. It encodes CASSTRTSGVSSSYNEQFF.

V gene TRBV5-4 combines with J gene TRBJ2-5; TRBD1 aligns across 12 bases. The germline V gene has CDR1 SGHNT and CDR2 YYREEE (reference sequence). Germline trimming cut 3 bases from V and 5 bases from J; bases unmatched to any gene: 11. The CDR3 contains 17 residues. The DNA for the CDR3 is TGTGCCAGCAGCTCCCCGGGACAGGGGGCGCTTACGGAGACCCAGTACTTC. Amino acids: CASSSPGQGALTETQYF.

The V and J genes are TRBV6-1 and TRBJ2-7, with 8 bases identical to TRBD2. V shed 5 bases, J shed 3 bases, and the junction held 6 bases outside the gene matches. The germline gives CDR1 MNHNS, CDR2 SASEGT. The CDR3 totals 14 residues. The CDR3 bases are TGTGCCAGCAGTCCGGGACTAGGGATCTACGAGCAGTACTTC. Its translation is CASSPGLGIYEQYF.